The 25 T cell receptor beta chains below all came from one sample that was sequenced in a study of blood T cell repertoires in COVID-19. Only in-frame clones appear in the TCRdb table, and some are missing; sequencing was by immunoSEQ multiplex PCR. The table shows about 150,000 clones, with 70% to 90% occurring only once. Material for sequencing was peripheral blood. The receptors derive from a woman in her sixties or seventies with acute or convalescent COVID-19.

The chain is built from TRBV2 and TRBJ1-6; 9 bases fit TRBD1. The CDR3 contains 15 residues. V shed 7 bases and J 10 bases; nucleotides not matched to a gene: 11. The germline CDR1 and CDR2 sequences are SNHLY and FYNNEI. The chain's CDR3 is CASINSGTGLSPLHF. In DNA form, the CDR3 reads TGTGCCAGCATTAACTCCGGGACAGGGTTGTCACCCCTCCACTTT.

The chain combines TRBV3-1 (or the pseudogene TRBV3-2) with TRBJ1-3, with D possibly being TRBD1 (5 bases). CDR3 size: 18 residues. The V gene's germline CDR1 is LGHDT and CDR2 YNNKEL (reference sequence). V lost 2 bases and J lost 0, with 17 bases in between. CDR3 amino acids: CASSQTGGVLSSGNTIYF. The CDR3 DNA sequence: TGTGCCAGCAGCCAAACGGGGGGGGTCCTCTCCTCTGGAAACACCATATATTTT.

The J gene is TRBJ2-5, the V gene TRBV5-1, with D tentatively TRBD2 (6 bases). The length of the CDR3 is 16 residues. The germline V gene encodes CDR1 SGHRS and CDR2 YFSETQ. With 4 bases removed from V and 5 bases from J, the gap between germline ends came to 21 bases. Here the CDR3 DNA reads TGCGCCAGCAGCCCTCGGGACTTCGGCCTATGGGAGACCCAGTACTTC. This sequence encodes CASSPRDFGLWETQYF.

The rearrangement uses TRBV4-2 and TRBJ2-2; 8 nucleotides line up with TRBD2. Unmatched junction bases numbered 13, after V lost 0 bases and J lost 7 bases. The germline V gene encodes CDR1 LGHNA and CDR2 YNFKEQ. This CDR3 contains 18 residues. Here the CDR3 reads CASSQDLTKRGRGGELFF. Here the CDR3 DNA reads TGTGCCAGCAGCCAAGATTTAACGAAGCGGGGGCGGGGCGGGGAGCTGTTTTTT.

This clone was counted once. J is TRBJ2-1 and V is TRBV19; the match to TRBD1 covers 10 bases. The CDR3 loop spans 15 amino acids. Germline lookup yields CDR1 LNHDA and CDR2 SQIVND (reference sequence). The V gene end was trimmed by 11 bases and the J gene end by 1 base; junction bases not matched to a gene: 8. The chain's CDR3 is CASEKGQGSYNEQFF. CDR3 coding DNA: TGTGCCTCCGAGAAGGGACAGGGGTCCTACAATGAGCAGTTCTTC.

The chain joins TRBV23-1 to TRBJ2-7; D is uncertain. TRBV23-1 is assigned to the ORF class and has an uncertain function. Trimming took 1 base from V and 9 from J, leaving 7 bases between them. The CDR3 contains 11 residues. CDR3 DNA: TGCGCCAGCAGTCAATTCCCGTTGCAGTACGTC. Translation gives CASSQFPLQYV.

V gene TRBV6-5 combines with J gene TRBJ2-7, with D possibly TRBD2 on 5 matching bases. Trimming stripped 4 bases from V and 7 bases from J, with 14 bases between. This CDR3 has 13 residues. The germline CDR1 and CDR2 sequences are MNHEY and SVGAGI. The CDR3 spells CASSFRIRGEQYV. Here the CDR3 DNA reads TGTGCCAGCAGTTTTCGGATACGCGGGGAGCAGTACGTC.

The chain has TRBV9 and TRBJ1-2; 10 nucleotides agree with TRBD1. Germline CDR1 is SGDLS and CDR2 is YYNGEE. After removal of 3 bases from V and 7 bases from J, the junction contained 12 bases not matched to a gene. The CDR3 is 16 residues long. CDR3 sequence (DNA): TGTGCCAGCAGCGCCGGTGGGACAGGGGATGTATTTGGCTACACCTTC. This codes for CASSAGGTGDVFGYTF.

This CDR3 reads CASSWEGGSYGYTF. The CDR3 coding sequence is TGCGCCAGCAGCTGGGAGGGGGGAAGCTATGGCTACACCTTC. The chain employs TRBV5-1 and TRBJ1-2, with D perhaps TRBD1 (6 bases). The germline V gene encodes CDR1 SGHRS and CDR2 YFSETQ. The length of the CDR3 is 14 residues. V was clipped by 3 bases and J by 4 bases, with 13 bases between them.

The J gene is TRBJ2-3, the V gene TRBV27, with D possibly being TRBD2 (6 bases). Germline CDR1 is MNHEY and CDR2 is SMNVEV (reference sequence). The CDR3 length is 17 residues. V was clipped by 2 bases and J by 0 bases, with 15 bases between them. Written as DNA, the CDR3 is TGTGCCAGCAGTTTACTCCCTAGCGCGTCCAGCACAGATACGCAGTATTTT. Protein product: CASSLLPSASSTDTQYF.

V gene TRBV28 combines with J gene TRBJ1-6; a weak D match, TRBD1 (6 bases). The germline gives CDR1 MDHEN, CDR2 SYDVKM. Between the trimmed V and J ends, which lost 6 bases and 4 bases, there was a span of 13 bases. The CDR3 contains 15 residues. CDR3 protein: CASSPTGTYNSPLHF. CDR3 sequence (DNA): TGTGCCAGCAGCCCCACAGGGACGTATAATTCACCCCTCCACTTT.

The chain couples TRBV4-3 to TRBJ2-3; 9 bases are shared with TRBD1. The trim removed 3 bases at V and 2 bases at J, leaving 6 bases unmatched. Germline V gene lookup returns CDR1 LGHNA and CDR2 YSLEER. There are 16 residues in the CDR3. The CDR3 region has the DNA TGCGCCAGCAGCCACCTGACAGGGGGTAACACAGATACGCAGTATTTT. It encodes CASSHLTGGNTDTQYF.

The V and J genes are TRBV30 and TRBJ2-1; D might be TRBD1 (5 bases). Trimming pared 2 bases from V and 5 bases from J, leaving 10 bases between. CDR1 and CDR2 from the germline V gene are GTSNPN and SVGIG (reference sequence). This CDR3 has 13 amino acids. The CDR3 DNA follows: TGTGCCTGGAGTAAGGGGCAGCACAATGAGCAGTTCTTC. It encodes CAWSKGQHNEQFF.

J is TRBJ1-6 and V is TRBV7-9; TRBD1 matches 7 bases. After removal of 5 bases from V and 10 bases from J, the junction contained 11 bases not matched to a gene. The CDR3 runs to 15 residues. Per germline, CDR1 SEHNR and CDR2 FQNEAQ (reference sequence). CDR3 region: CASSPTGTVGSPLHF. The CDR3 DNA reads TGTGCCAGCAGCCCTACCGGGACAGTCGGCTCACCCCTCCACTTT.

The chain employs TRBV3-1 (or the pseudogene TRBV3-2) and TRBJ2-2; the D gene is possibly TRBD2 (6 bases). The CDR3 consists of 16 residues. Germline V gene sequence: CDR1 LGHDT, CDR2 YNNKEL (reference sequence). The V end was cut by 4 bases, the J end by 4 bases, with 16 bases between. CDR3 region: CASSREVGGPTGELFF. The CDR3 DNA reads TGTGCCAGCAGCCGGGAAGTGGGGGGTCCCACCGGGGAGCTGTTTTTT.

This chain uses TRBV19 with TRBJ2-3, with TRBD1 identical over 8 bases. The CDR3 is 15 residues long. Per the germline V gene, CDR1 is LNHDA and CDR2 is SQIVND (reference sequence). V dropped 7 bases and J dropped 6; count of bases not matched to a gene: 12. CDR3 DNA sequence: TGTGCCAGTACCATGGGACAGGCACGAGGGGATACGCAGTATTTT. This gives the protein CASTMGQARGDTQYF.

This sequence joins TRBV6-5 and TRBJ1-1, with 9 bases matching TRBD1. Germline CDR1 and CDR2: MNHEY and SVGAGI. The V gene end was trimmed by 4 bases and the J gene end by 2 bases; junction bases not matched to a gene: 2. The CDR3 is 14 amino acids. CDR3 sequence reads: CASSSTGGNTEAFF. For the CDR3, the DNA is TGTGCCAGCAGTTCGACAGGGGGAAACACTGAAGCTTTCTTT.

V gene TRBV27 combines with J gene TRBJ2-2, with 7 nucleotides matching TRBD2. The CDR3 totals 15 residues. V trimming: 8 bases; J trimming: 1 base; junction bases outside the gene matches: 7. CDR1 MNHEY and CDR2 SMNVEV come from the germline V gene (reference sequence). The CDR3 spells CASASGGGNTGELFF. DNA for the CDR3: TGTGCCAGCGCCTCGGGCGGGGGGAACACCGGGGAGCTGTTTTTT.

The CDR3 nucleotides are TGTGCCAGCTTTGCGCACCAGGGGACTAGCAATCAGCCCCAGCATTTT. As protein: CASFAHQGTSNQPQHF. V and J are TRBV28 and TRBJ1-5, with D possibly being TRBD1 (6 bases). V lost 8 bases to trimming and J lost 0 bases, with 17 bases between them. Per the germline V gene, CDR1 is MDHEN and CDR2 is SYDVKM. The CDR3 contains 16 residues.

The chain couples TRBV18 to TRBJ2-3, with TRBD1 as a possible D gene (5 bases). Germline CDR1 is KGHSH and CDR2 is LQKENI. The ends were cut back, 5 bases at V and 2 bases at J, with 23 bases in the middle. This CDR3 region has 18 residues. CDR3 in amino acids: CASSTRKLRQTATDTQYF. As DNA, the CDR3 is TGTGCCAGCTCAACAAGGAAACTCCGACAGACAGCCACAGATACGCAGTATTTT.

The chain combines TRBV19 with TRBJ2-7; D might be TRBD1 (6 bases). V lost 3 bases to trimming and J lost 0 bases, with 15 bases between them. CDR1 and CDR2 from the germline V gene are LNHDA and SQIVND (reference sequence). CDR3 length: 16 amino acids. The CDR3 DNA sequence: TGTGCCAGTAGTATGGGGGACACCGAGAGCTCCTACGAGCAGTACTTC. This translates into CASSMGDTESSYEQYF.

The V gene is TRBV27, the J gene TRBJ1-5; D gene uncertain. The V and J ends lost 5 bases and 4 bases respectively, with 12 bases between them. Looked up from germline, CDR1 is MNHEY and CDR2 is SMNVEV (reference sequence). The CDR3 length is 14 residues. CDR3 region: CASSPRRENQPQHF. DNA for the CDR3: TGTGCCAGCAGTCCTAGACGGGAGAATCAGCCCCAGCATTTT.

The chain couples TRBV5-1 to TRBJ1-2; 9 bases map to TRBD1. Unmatched junction bases numbered 6, after V lost 4 bases and J lost 8 bases. The V gene's germline CDR1 is SGHRS and CDR2 YFSETQ. The CDR3 runs 13 residues. The CDR3 DNA reads as TGCGCCAGCAGCGGCGGACAGGGGTACGGCTACACCTTC. This codes for CASSGGQGYGYTF. Drawing the rest from reference TRBV5-1 and TRBJ1-2, the complete variable domain is KAGVTQTPRYLIKTRGQQVTLSCSPISGHRSVSWYQQTPGQGLQFLFEYFSETQRNKGNFPGRFSGRQFSNSRSEMNVSTLELGDSALYLCASSGGQGYGYTFGSGTRLTVV.

The chain recombines TRBV19 with TRBJ2-1, with TRBD2 matching over 9 bases. The CDR3 extends over 16 amino acids. Germline assignment: CDR1 LNHDA and CDR2 SQIVND (reference sequence). Trimming removed 5 bases from V and 4 bases from J; junction bases left unmatched: 9. In DNA, the CDR3 is TGTGCCAGTAGTCCCTCGGCGGGGGGGCCTTACAATGAGCAGTTCTTC. Its translation: CASSPSAGGPYNEQFF.

The chain has TRBV11-2 and TRBJ2-5; 9 bases fit TRBD1. Germline CDR1 is SGHAT and CDR2 is FQNNGV. The CDR3 is made up of 15 amino acids. J gave up 3 bases and V 3 bases, and 5 bases lay outside the gene matches. The CDR3 protein is CASSFGQGLKETQYF. CDR3 nucleotide sequence: TGTGCCAGCAGCTTCGGACAGGGGTTAAAAGAGACCCAGTACTTC. Based on the CDR3 plus reference TRBV11-2 and TRBJ2-5, the full variable domain is EAGVAQSPRYKIIEKRQSVAFWCNPISGHATLYWYQQILGQGPKLLIQFQNNGVVDDSQLPKDRFSAERLKGVDSTLKIQPAKLEDSAVYLCASSFGQGLKETQYFGPGTRLLVL.